This T cell receptor (beta chain) was observed in a study of cytomegalovirus exposure and HLA in healthy donors (dated by TCRdb to about 2017). Concerning the study at large: In an earlier analysis of approximately 500 of the donors, approximately 260 Gb of sequence data and roughly 100 million unique TCR beta sequences from roughly 200 million T cells were reported. An early release that covered 500 to 800 HLA-typed donors contained approximately 300 gigabases of sequencing data and around 85 million unique TCR sequences. The genetic ancestry cluster associated with self-reported Caucasian donors included over 80% of the 350 to 500 genotyped donors. The study was designed to test whether signatures of past pathogen exposure could be identified by cataloging public T cell receptors. The study profiled the T cell repertoires of under 700 subjects by immunosequencing and related them to cytomegalovirus serostatus. In addition to the first cohort of approximately 650 subjects, a separate validation cohort of 100 to 150 different subjects was used. To predict cytomegalovirus infection status, the study brought together high-throughput TCR immunosequencing, statistical association of individual TCRs with disease status, and machine learning. A later analysis re-examined previously published TCR beta repertoires from more than 550 donors and added high-resolution HLA genotyping to investigate patterns of TCR occurrence. Rather than using new phenotypic data, the later analysis identified candidate immune exposures from TCR beta sequences and from how often those sequences occurred across donors. An earlier analysis of approximately 580 of the donors used high-throughput TCR beta sequencing to judge whether each TCR beta V gene segment behaved as functional or pseudogenic. Donor age, sex, ethnicity and CMV serostatus were compiled together with the repertoire data. A later genetic analysis took genome-wide SNP genotypes for about 65% of the roughly 670 donors and used that subset as a discovery cohort. Every discovery cohort repertoire had been produced on one sequencing platform. HLA typing covered class I and class II loci at four-digit resolution. Typing coverage varied by locus: roughly 629-630 donors for A, B, C, DRB1 and DQB1; roughly 560 for DQA1; more than 600 for DPA1; fewer than 480 for DPB1. Because of strong linkage in the cohort, roughly five DR-DQ haplotypes were treated as single units for association and clustering. Across around 400 genotyped donors of the cohort, an average of roughly 250,000 unique TCR beta nucleotide sequences per donor were sequenced, and 15% to 20% of those sequences were non-productive.

The method behind the library was the immunoSEQ multiplex PCR assay. A mixture of 60 forward primers for TCR Vbeta segments and 13 reverse primers for TCR Jbeta segments was used in the multiplex PCR. Amplification of the CDR3 region of rearranged TCR beta genes was performed with a multiplex PCR assay on genomic DNA. The Illumina HiSeq System was used to sequence the amplified TCR beta libraries as 87-base-pair reads. In the original analysis: Across the 700 or so repertoires, a later analysis counted tens of millions of unique TCR beta chains, approximately 12 million of which were shared by at least two donors. To remove PCR and sequencing errors, raw reads were error-corrected and collapsed into unique sequences using a nearest-neighbor algorithm that merged closely related sequences. To assign V, D and J gene segments, CDR3 sequences were aligned to IMGT reference sequences. For a sequence to be retained, a match of at least six nucleotides to both a V gene segment and a J gene segment was required. A rearrangement was called productive if the CDR3 had no stop codons and remained in frame with V and J, and every other rearrangement was called non-productive. CDR3 was defined according to IMGT convention as the region running from the second conserved V-encoded cysteine to the conserved J-encoded phenylalanine. The earlier analysis of roughly 590 of the donors excluded sequences that lacked an unambiguous match to a single V gene segment. In an earlier analysis of approximately 550 of the donors, V segments were called functional above 56.7% productive rearrangements and were called segregating when the between-donor standard deviation exceeded 5%. A statistical classification framework was developed to diagnose cytomegalovirus status using the catalog of TCR beta chain sequences. In a later analysis, TCR nucleotide sequences were compared against IMGT/GENE-DB human TR gene sequences so that V and J genes could be assigned. A later analysis assigned CDR3 sequences and most-parsimonious VDJ recombination scenarios with the TCRdist pipeline. In a later analysis, each TCR beta chain was defined by its CDR3 amino acid sequence together with its V-gene family, and reads lacking a unique V-gene family were excluded. A later analysis removed 450 to 600 highly shared, low-generation-probability nucleotide sequences to deal with suspected cross-contamination and a sequencing artifact. A later analysis calculated a clonal expansion index for each public chain from normalized within-repertoire ranks of inferred template counts. Generation probabilities in a later analysis came from a VDJ recombination model fitted to out-of-frame rearrangements, and those results were checked against IGoR. In a later analysis, hypergeometric tests were used to score TCR-TCR, TCR-HLA and TCR-CMV co-occurrence, with a repertoire-size bias correction applied to TCR pairs. To estimate false discovery rates, a later analysis permuted the HLA or CMV assignments 20 times. In a later analysis, co-occurring TCRs were grouped using DBSCAN, and TCRdist sequence similarity was added for clustering within HLA-allele-positive subsets. Repertoires with fewer than 30,000 or more than 120,000 public chains were left out of co-occurrence clustering, as were a handful of repertoires with anomalous nucleotide sharing. The immuneACCESS repertoire file appears here via TCRdb, limited to in-frame rearrangements. These files lack a portion of the clones; in checked studies, under half of the deficit traces to unresolved V genes, and the cause of the others is not known. The V and J calls and clone size are taken from that table; D and trimming were inferred from the DNA. The sample table holds 150,000 or so clones, of which over 70% were seen once. In total, the top ten clones hold 6.5% to 9% of the sample.

The cohort comprised several hundred healthy bone marrow donors. All cohort members were sampled while nominally healthy, although unrecorded immune exposures were likely present. The donor tested CMV seropositive, placing the donor among the roughly 300 seropositive members of the cohort. A peripheral blood sample was collected from each donor, and TCR beta sequencing was performed on peripheral blood mononuclear cells. Genomic DNA was extracted from the blood cell samples with the Qiagen DNeasy Blood Extraction Kit. From the germline V gene (reference sequence), CDR1 is MNHEY and CDR2 is SMNVEV. There are 13 amino acids in the CDR3, from cysteine to phenylalanine inclusive. Of all the DNA, just the CDR3 is kept, 39 bases in frame from base 1. V sheds 5 bases and J sheds 4 bases, leaving 11 bases between their ends. As for this clone: Its binding antigen is unknown. No clone much larger than this one lies a single base away; base qualities are absent.

General conclusions and limits of the study: The authors suggested that the approach could potentially be generalized to other disease states and immunological phenotypes. According to a later genetic analysis, donors in an Asian-associated ancestry cluster had fewer N-insertions in productive TCRs than the approximately 700-donor mean. A few of the identified cytomegalovirus-associated TCR beta chains were confirmed in vitro to be specific for cytomegalovirus antigens. Several of the top co-occurrence clusters appeared to be linked to parvovirus B19, influenza, CMV and Epstein-Barr virus, according to a later analysis. Correlated functional status among segregating V segments might be attributable to linkage disequilibrium, but an unknown experimental factor could not be ruled out. According to a later analysis, most CMV-associated TCR beta chains appeared to be HLA-restricted, and the HLA associations seemed to be driven largely by CMV exposure. CMV serostatus was the only immune exposure information available for the cohort. In both the original and validation cohorts, the classifier was reported to diagnose cytomegalovirus status with high specificity and sensitivity. Roughly uniform sequencing depth across donors was assumed in presence/absence analyses, although this assumption may not hold. Across donors, most TCR sequences were observed very rarely, whereas some public TCRs were present in many individuals. Some IMGT-functional V segments, including TRBV6-2 and TRBV6-3, could not be distinguished by the 87-base-pair reads and were therefore excluded. An association between a missense DCLRE1C variant and V-gene and J-gene trimming of TCR beta chains was found in a later genetic analysis and replicated in an independent cohort. Over 15 rarely observed V segments, including chromosome 9 orphons, were excluded from the earlier analysis of a few hundred of the donors because counts were too low. Only TCR beta chains were sequenced in this cohort, and the absence of alpha or paired-chain data limited detectable features. In a later analysis, HLA-associated TCR beta chains showed more clonal expansion and lower generation probabilities than non-associated chains that were equally common. In a later analysis, about 17,000 TCR beta sequences were associated with specific HLA alleles at a false discovery rate of 0.05. A group of highly shared sequence variants was considered likely to be a technical artifact of the sequencing pipeline. The study gave a list of under 200 TCR beta chains associated with cytomegalovirus. In an earlier analysis of a few hundred of the donors, most TCR beta V segments were observed in productive rearrangements about 87% or about 30% of the time, broadly matching IMGT annotations. In a later analysis, the rate of TCR association differed among HLA loci, with DRB1 alleles having the most associated TCRs and HLA-C alleles having the fewest. A further reported finding was that TCR beta sequences accurately predicted the HLA-A and HLA-B alleles for most subjects in the first cohort. Assigning TCR associations to individual alleles was difficult when HLA alleles, especially DR and DQ, strongly co-occurred. Because HLA typing was unavailable for some donors at each locus, only the typed subset was used in association tests.

The TCR originated in a woman in her forties in good health and CMV-seropositive. Sequencing was carried out using PBMCs. The sequence joins TRBV27 to TRBJ1-1, with no confident D gene call. The nucleotides read TGTGCCAGCAGTCCCCAGGAACTCACTGAAGCTTTCTTT. The translation is CASSPQELTEAFF.